Below, one T cell receptor beta chain is given with its context. What it recognizes is unknown. The data originate from a study of tumor and adjacent non-tumor tissue in lung cancer. CDR1 and CDR2 from the germline V gene are SGHNT and YENEEA. The CDR3 spans 17 residues. Three rounds of nested PCR, following a modified ARM-PCR protocol, produced the TCRbeta library. TCRdb ran MiXCR on the multiplex PCR reads and lists one entry per CDR3 protein. This table holds 110,000 or so distinct CDR3 sequences, roughly 77% found once. The template was RNA from unsorted bulk tissue. Chemotherapy-naive patients with new lung cancer underwent thoracic surgery in China, August–late 2014. Whole-study results and caveats: Tumor TCR diversity, when higher, was linked to shorter survival.

The material sequenced was lung tumor tissue. The V call is TRBV11-3, the J call TRBJ2-1, with D possibly matching TRBD2 (6 bases). The sequence was obtained from a woman in her sixties or seventies with non-small cell lung cancer. CDR3 sequence (DNA): TGTTTCAGCAGCTTAGAATTGACTAACGGGAGCCACAATGAGCAGTTCTTC. Protein product: CFSSLELTNGSHNEQFF.